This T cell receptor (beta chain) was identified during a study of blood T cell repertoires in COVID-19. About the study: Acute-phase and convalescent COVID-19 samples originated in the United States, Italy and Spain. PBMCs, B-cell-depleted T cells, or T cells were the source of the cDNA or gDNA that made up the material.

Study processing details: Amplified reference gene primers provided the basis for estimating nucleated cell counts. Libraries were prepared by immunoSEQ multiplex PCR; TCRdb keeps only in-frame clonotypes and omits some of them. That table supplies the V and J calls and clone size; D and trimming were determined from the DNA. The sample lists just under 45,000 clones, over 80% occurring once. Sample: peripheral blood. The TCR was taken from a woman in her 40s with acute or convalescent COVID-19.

As DNA, the CDR3 is TGTGCCAGCAGCCCCGGGACTAGCTCCTACAATGAGCAGTTCTTC. Translated, it gives CASSPGTSSYNEQFF. This rearrangement joins TRBV27 to TRBJ2-1, with 8 bases lining up with TRBD2. The J segment lost 0 bases and the V segment lost 6 bases, leaving 4 bases of the junction unmatched. This CDR3 region has 15 residues. Germline V gene data show CDR1 as MNHEY and CDR2 as SMNVEV (reference sequence).